The present entry profiles one T cell receptor beta chain with its context. The CDR3 runs to 15 residues. The germline V gene encodes CDR1 LGHNA and CDR2 YNFKEQ. Deletions cut 0 bases from V and 6 bases from J, with 15 bases between. This sample was included in a study of blood T cell repertoires in COVID-19. The wider study: There were acute and convalescent COVID-19 samples, and they came from the United States, Italy and Spain. T cells, B-cell-depleted T cells, or PBMCs provided the cDNA or gDNA that served as material.

Study processing details: Scientists estimated how many nucleated cells there were by amplifying reference gene primers. This table comes from immunoSEQ multiplex PCR, and its TCRdb copy is limited to in-frame clones, with some not included. V, J and clone size are those of that table, while D and trimming were read from the DNA. Of some 530,000 clones listed, 70% to 90% are singletons. The receptor was isolated from a human donor in a cohort sampled during active COVID-19. The chain is built from TRBV4-2 and TRBJ2-7, with D perhaps matching TRBD2 (5 bases). Sample: peripheral blood. CDR3 sequence (DNA): TGTGCCAGCAGCCAAGATACGGGGTTCTTGGGCGAGCAGTACTTC. Its translation: CASSQDTGFLGEQYF.